The present TCR beta chain was sequenced within a study of patients and donors after allogeneic stem cell transplantation. TCRdb reanalysed the RT-PCR reads using MiXCR and keeps one entry per CDR3 protein. The sample includes more than 850,000 distinct CDR3 sequences, roughly 18% of them seen just once. Per germline, CDR1 SNHLY and CDR2 FYNNEI. This CDR3 region has 15 residues. V shed 11 bases, J shed 2 bases, and the junction held 10 bases outside the gene matches. Sequenced sample: blood, either unsorted or a sorted T cell fraction (not recorded which). The V call is TRBV2, the J call TRBJ2-3; 10 bases match TRBD1. This TCR came from a human donor who was either an allogeneic HSCT recipient or a stem cell or donor lymphocyte infusion donor (not recorded which). It is not recorded whose cells these are; they may come from a transplant donor. CDR3 bases: TGTGCCGGAGACGACAGGGGGCAGATCACAGATACGCAGTATTTT. It specifies CAGDDRGQITDTQYF. The full variable domain, in which reference TRBV2 and TRBJ2-3 provide the parts outside the CDR3, is EPEVTQTPSHQVTQMGQEVILRCVPISNHLYFYWYRQILGQKVEFLVSFYNNEISEKSEIFDDQFSVERPDGSNFTLKIRSTKLEDSAMYFCAGDDRGQITDTQYFGPGTRLTVL.